The 19 T cell receptor beta chains below were found in one sample sequenced in a study of T cell responses to AZD1222 COVID-19 vaccine. TCRdb keeps only in-frame clones here, not all; method: immunoSEQ multiplex PCR. The sample lists around 78,000 clones, roughly 90% seen once, with over 1.3% in the top ten. This specimen consisted of peripheral blood, obtained 28 days after the second AZD1222 dose. The origin of the receptors is an adult who received the AZD1222 COVID-19 vaccine.

This chain links TRBV15 with TRBJ2-7, with a weak D call TRBD1 (6 bases). Deletions cut 2 bases from V and 0 bases from J, with 8 bases between. Germline CDR1 is LNHNV and CDR2 is YYDKDF (reference sequence). CDR3 length: 14 amino acids. Written as DNA, the CDR3 is TGTGCCACCAGCAGAAGGGGGAGCTCCTACGAGCAGTACTTC. Translation gives CATSRRGSSYEQYF. Full variable domain (outside the CDR3, taken from reference TRBV15 and TRBJ2-7): DAMVIQNPRYQVTQFGKPVTLSCSQTLNHNVMYWYQQKSSQAPKLLFHYYDKDFNNEADTPDNFQSRRPNTSFCFLDIRSPGLGDTAMYLCATSRRGSSYEQYFGPGTRLTVT.

The CDR3 loop is CASTRMRGDTYEQYF. CDR3 sequence (DNA): TGTGCCAGCACCCGGATGCGGGGGGACACCTACGAGCAGTACTTC. V usage is TRBV3-1 (or the pseudogene TRBV3-2) and J usage is TRBJ2-7; TRBD2 aligns across 8 bases. The CDR3 is 15 amino acids. V lost 7 bases and J lost 2; bases outside the gene matches: 10. Germline V CDR1 and CDR2: LGHDT, YNNKEL (reference sequence).

The chain has TRBV30 and TRBJ1-6; the match to TRBD1 covers 8 bases. Germline CDR1 GTSNPN, CDR2 SVGIG (reference sequence). V was pared by 0 bases and J by 10 bases, with 8 bases of the junction left unmatched. The CDR3 spans 15 residues. The chain's CDR3 is CAWSVYPTGVSPLHF. The DNA for the CDR3 is TGTGCCTGGAGTGTATACCCGACAGGGGTATCACCCCTCCACTTT.

V is TRBV9 and J is TRBJ1-2, with 8 bases fitting TRBD1. CDR3 length: 16 residues. CDR1 SGDLS and CDR2 YYNGEE come from the germline V gene. With V trimmed by 4 bases and J by 7 bases, 15 bases remained unmatched. DNA of the CDR3: TGTGCCAGCAGCCTGGGACAGGCACCGTCACCTGGTGGCTACACCTTC. Translation: CASSLGQAPSPGGYTF.

This clone was detected once. The rearrangement uses TRBV5-1 and TRBJ2-7; D is unclear. V lost 1 base to trimming and J lost 6 bases, with 5 bases between them. The germline V gene encodes CDR1 SGHRS and CDR2 YFSETQ. CDR3 size: 11 residues. The CDR3 spells CASSLIGEQYF. The CDR3 DNA is TGCGCCAGCAGCTTGATCGGCGAGCAGTACTTC.

This clone was picked up one time. The rearrangement links TRBV5-1 to TRBJ2-1, with TRBD2 matching over 14 bases. Germline assignment: CDR1 SGHRS and CDR2 YFSETQ. This CDR3 spans 17 amino acids. After removal of 4 bases from V and 10 bases from J, the junction contained 13 bases not matched to a gene. In DNA, the CDR3 is TGCGCCAGCAGCCCGGGACTAGCGGGAGCTAATGTCGAGGAGCAGTTCTTC. This sequence encodes CASSPGLAGANVEEQFF.

J is TRBJ2-5 and V is TRBV7-2, with 9 bases that match TRBD2. This CDR3 spans 15 amino acids. V gave up 0 bases and J gave up 4 bases; unmatched junction bases: 3. Germline CDR1 reads SGHTA; CDR2 reads FQGNSA. In nucleotides, the CDR3 is TGTGCCAGCAGCTTAGCGGGCGGGAGGGTAGAGACCCAGTACTTC. Its translation: CASSLAGGRVETQYF.

This clone showed up just once. This chain joins TRBV28 and TRBJ2-5, with D possibly TRBD1 on 5 matching bases. CDR1 is MDHEN, CDR2 SYDVKM, per germline. The V gene lost 2 bases and the J gene lost 4 bases, with 14 bases spanning the gap. This CDR3 comprises 15 residues. The CDR3 sequence: CASSLRGNLRETQYF. CDR3 in DNA: TGTGCCAGCAGTTTAAGGGGCAACTTAAGAGAGACCCAGTACTTC.

CDR3 sequence: CASSQGEANSYEQYF. In nucleotides, the CDR3 is TGTGCCAGCAGCCAAGGTGAGGCTAATTCCTACGAGCAGTACTTC. The J gene is TRBJ2-7, the V gene TRBV3-1 (or the pseudogene TRBV3-2); D is undetermined. This CDR3 spans 15 amino acids. Trimming removed 1 base at V and 1 base at J, with 11 bases between. Germline CDR1 reads LGHDT; CDR2 reads YNNKEL (reference sequence).

The rearrangement joins TRBV30 to TRBJ1-6, with 9 bases aligning to TRBD1. The V gene's germline CDR1 is GTSNPN and CDR2 SVGIG (reference sequence). J was trimmed by 9 bases and V by 4 bases; bases with no gene match: 16. The CDR3 totals 17 residues. The CDR3 nucleotides read TGTGCCTGGACTCGGGACAGGGTATTGGGAGGGGGTTCACCCCTCCACTTT. This translates into CAWTRDRVLGGGSPLHF.

The chain couples TRBV7-9 to TRBJ1-6; D not resolved. V lost 1 base and J 7 bases, leaving 5 bases between the germline ends. The CDR3 loop spans 13 amino acids. Germline assignment: CDR1 SEHNR and CDR2 FQNEAQ (reference sequence). The DNA for the CDR3 is TGTGCCAGCAGCTTAGTCGGAAATTCACCCCTCCACTTT. Amino acid sequence: CASSLVGNSPLHF. Full variable domain (outside the CDR3, taken from reference TRBV7-9 and TRBJ1-6): DTGVSQNPRHKITKRGQNVTFRCDPISEHNRLYWYRQTLGQGPEFLTYFQNEAQLEKSRLLSDRFSAERPKGSFSTLEIQRTEQGDSAMYLCASSLVGNSPLHFGNGTRLTVT.

The chain is built from TRBV19 and TRBJ1-5, with 9 nucleotides matching TRBD1. The CDR3 is 14 amino acids. With 3 bases clipped from V and 4 bases from J, the junction kept 1 base outside the gene matches. The germline gives CDR1 LNHDA, CDR2 SQIVND (reference sequence). CDR3 region: CASSMTGGNQPQHF. In DNA, the CDR3 is TGTGCCAGTAGTATGACAGGGGGGAATCAGCCCCAGCATTTT. Drawing the rest from reference TRBV19 and TRBJ1-5, the complete variable domain is DGGITQSPKYLFRKEGQNVTLSCEQNLNHDAMYWYRQDPGQGLRLIYYSQIVNDFQKGDIAEGYSVSREKKESFPLTVTSAQKNPTAFYLCASSMTGGNQPQHFGDGTRLSIL.

V is TRBV18 and J is TRBJ1-6; TRBD1 matches at 10 bases. The CDR3 is made up of 18 amino acids. V trimming: 0 bases; J trimming: 7 bases; junction bases outside the gene matches: 9. Germline V CDR1 and CDR2: KGHSH, LQKENI. CDR3: CASSPPLGGTGANSPLHF. DNA of the CDR3: TGTGCCAGCTCACCACCGCTGGGTGGGACAGGGGCCAATTCACCCCTCCACTTT.

The V gene is TRBV19, the J gene TRBJ2-5; 9 bases map to TRBD1. The CDR3 consists of 13 residues. After removal of 6 bases from V and 5 bases from J, the junction contained 4 bases not matched to a gene. The germline gives CDR1 LNHDA, CDR2 SQIVND (reference sequence). CDR3 coding DNA: TGTGCCAGTAGGGGGACAGGGCGGGAGACCCAGTACTTC. This gives the protein CASRGTGRETQYF.

The chain couples TRBV6-4 to TRBJ2-2; 7 bases line up with TRBD1. Losses at the gene ends were 2 bases for V and 0 bases for J; bases not matched to a gene: 0. Germline CDR1 reads MRHNA; CDR2 reads SNTAGT. This CDR3 is 15 amino acids long. CDR3 in DNA: TGTGCCAGCAGTGACCAGGGGGCGAACACCGGGGAGCTGTTTTTT. Protein sequence: CASSDQGANTGELFF.

CDR3 coding DNA: TGTGCCAGCAGCTATACCGGGACAGGGGACAATCAGCCCCAGCATTTT. Amino acid sequence: CASSYTGTGDNQPQHF. The chain links TRBV28 to TRBJ1-5; 10 positions agree with TRBD1. V lost 6 bases and J lost 3; bases outside the gene matches: 8. CDR3 size: 16 residues. Germline values: CDR1 MDHEN, CDR2 SYDVKM.

The chain has TRBV5-1 and TRBJ2-7; the match to TRBD1 covers 7 bases. In germline, CDR1 is SGHRS, CDR2 YFSETQ. The CDR3 is made up of 14 amino acids. The trim removed 0 bases at V and 4 bases at J, leaving 4 bases unmatched. The CDR3 nucleotides are TGCGCCAGCAGCTTGGACAGGGGAACATACGAGCAGTACTTC. Protein sequence: CASSLDRGTYEQYF. Using reference TRBV5-1 and TRBJ2-7 for the parts outside the CDR3, the full variable domain is KAGVTQTPRYLIKTRGQQVTLSCSPISGHRSVSWYQQTPGQGLQFLFEYFSETQRNKGNFPGRFSGRQFSNSRSEMNVSTLELGDSALYLCASSLDRGTYEQYFGPGTRLTVT.

V gene TRBV6-5 combines with J gene TRBJ2-7; perhaps TRBD1 as D (6 bases). V lost 5 bases, J lost 5 bases, and 7 bases lay in between. The CDR3 length is 11 residues. Germline-derived CDR1 and CDR2 are MNHEY and SVGAGI. The CDR3 DNA reads as TGTGCCAGCAGTACAGGGAACGAGCAGTACTTC. Translation: CASSTGNEQYF.

A single count supports this clone. The V and J genes are TRBV6-2 or TRBV6-3 and TRBJ2-7; D is ambiguous. This CDR3 has 13 residues. Germline-derived CDR1 and CDR2 are MNHEY and SVGEGT. V was clipped by 0 bases and J by 6 bases, with 9 bases between them. The CDR3 DNA reads TGTGCCAGCAGTTACTCAAGGGCTATCGAGCAGTACTTC. Translating it yields CASSYSRAIEQYF.